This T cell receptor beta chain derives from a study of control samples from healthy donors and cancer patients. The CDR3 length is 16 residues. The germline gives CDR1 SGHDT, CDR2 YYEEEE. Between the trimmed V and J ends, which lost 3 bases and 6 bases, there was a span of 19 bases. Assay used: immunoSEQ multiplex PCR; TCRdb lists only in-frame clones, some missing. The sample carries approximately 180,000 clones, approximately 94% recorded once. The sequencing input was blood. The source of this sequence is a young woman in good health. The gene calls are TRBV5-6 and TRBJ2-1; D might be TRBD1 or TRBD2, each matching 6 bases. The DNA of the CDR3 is TGTGCCAGCAGCTCTGGCGGGACACTAGCCGGCAATGAGCAGTTCTTC. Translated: CASSSGGTLAGNEQFF.